This T cell receptor (beta chain) was captured by sequencing in a study of blood T cells in healthy people across ages. Primed by a sample-barcoded 5' primer and a J-beta primer mix, a second PCR proceeded for about 6 to 12 cycles. TCRdb re-called the 5' RACE reads with MiXCR, one entry per CDR3 protein. The table lists approximately 800,000 distinct CDR3 sequences, around 45% of them singletons. Germline CDR1 is SGHDN and CDR2 is FVKESK. The CDR3 covers 14 residues. Trimming took off 4 bases at V and 5 bases at J, with 14 bases between the two ends. V and J are TRBV14 and TRBJ1-1; maybe TRBD1 (5 bases). The sample taken for sequencing was blood. The sequence was obtained from a man older than 75 in good health. CDR3 amino acids: CASSRLQGGTEAFF. CDR3 in DNA: TGTGCCAGCAGCCGCCTCCAGGGCGGAACTGAAGCTTTCTTT.